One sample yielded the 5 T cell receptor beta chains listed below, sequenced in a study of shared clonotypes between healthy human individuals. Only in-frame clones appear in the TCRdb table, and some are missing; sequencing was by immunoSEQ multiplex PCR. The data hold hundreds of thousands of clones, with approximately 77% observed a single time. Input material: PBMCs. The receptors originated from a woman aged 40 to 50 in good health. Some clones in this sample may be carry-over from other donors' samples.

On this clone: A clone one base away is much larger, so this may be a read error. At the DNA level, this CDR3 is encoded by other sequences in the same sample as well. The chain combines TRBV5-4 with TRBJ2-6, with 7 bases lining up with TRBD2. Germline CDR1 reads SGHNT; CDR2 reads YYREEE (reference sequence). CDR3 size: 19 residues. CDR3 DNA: TGTGCCAGCAGCTTGTGGGGCCTAGCGGACCTCTCTGGGGCCAACGTCCTAACTTTC. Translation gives CASSLWGLADLSGANVLTF.

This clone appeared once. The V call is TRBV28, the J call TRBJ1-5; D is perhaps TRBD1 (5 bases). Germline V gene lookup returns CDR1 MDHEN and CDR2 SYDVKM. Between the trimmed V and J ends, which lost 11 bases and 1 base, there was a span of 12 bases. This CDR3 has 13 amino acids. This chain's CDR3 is CAALRVSNQPQHF. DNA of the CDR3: TGTGCCGCCCTCAGGGTGAGCAATCAGCCCCAGCATTTT.

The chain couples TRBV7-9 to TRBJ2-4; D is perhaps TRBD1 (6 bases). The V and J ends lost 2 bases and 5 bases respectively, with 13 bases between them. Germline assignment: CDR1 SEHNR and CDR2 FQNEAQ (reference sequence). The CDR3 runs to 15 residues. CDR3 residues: CASSLLAGTQNIQYF. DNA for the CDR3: TGTGCCAGCAGCTTACTAGCCGGGACACAAAACATTCAGTACTTC.

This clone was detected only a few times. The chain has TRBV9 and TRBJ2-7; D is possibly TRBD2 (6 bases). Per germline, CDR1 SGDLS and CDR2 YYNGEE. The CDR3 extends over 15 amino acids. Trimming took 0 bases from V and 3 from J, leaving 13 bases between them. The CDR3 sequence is CASSVGIAENYEQYF. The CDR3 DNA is TGTGCCAGCAGCGTAGGAATAGCGGAGAACTACGAGCAGTACTTC.

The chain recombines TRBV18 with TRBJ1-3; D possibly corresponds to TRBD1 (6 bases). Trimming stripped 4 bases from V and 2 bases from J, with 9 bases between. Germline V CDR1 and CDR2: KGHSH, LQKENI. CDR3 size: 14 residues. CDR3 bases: TGTGCCAGCTCACGGGGGGCAACTGGAAACACCATATATTTT. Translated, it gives CASSRGATGNTIYF.